The rows below give T cell receptor beta chains drawn from one sample of a study of CD8+ T cells in alopecia areata. Sequenced by immunoSEQ multiplex PCR; TCRdb stores in-frame clones only, minus some. The table includes 150,000 or so clones, 45% to 60% detected once. What was sequenced was CD4+ T cells sorted from blood. These receptors were obtained from a human donor with alopecia areata. The conserved cysteine and the conserved F or W are not part of the CDR3 here.

v_call | cdr3_aa
TRBV7-3 | ASSPSIKETQY
TRBV7-9 | ASSFNTDTQY
TRBV30 | AWWPRLAGNTDTQY
TRBV5-1 | ASSSGQETQY
TRBV5-1 | ASSQQGNYGYT
TRBV9 | ASSVVVGSSYNEQF
TRBV6-1 | ASSVETRAEAF
TRBV29-1 | SGAQTQETQY
TRBV7-3 | ASSGTAGETQY
TRBV28 | ASTPLGGPQETQY
TRBV27 | ASSIPSLAGAADEQF
TRBV19 | ASRLAGDTQY
TRBV11-2 | ASGFEGTSGNEQF
TRBV9 | ASSVDGSGYT
TRBV30 | AYSAQGNHKAF
TRBV5-1 | ASSPAGGEDEQF
TRBV29-1 | SVEGEGQGYEKLF
TRBV7-8 | ASSLAGEDRAF
TRBV11-3 | ASSLASDSTYEQY
TRBV19 | ASSTVPGYRAF
TRBV29-1 | SVAELRMGQGTGELF
TRBV2 | ASSEEGGGGETQY
TRBV9 | ASSATGSYEQY
TRBV5-1 | ASSSDGSSTDTQY
TRBV29-1 | SVATRDQETQY
TRBV6-5 | ASSGEYEQF
TRBV6-6 | ASSYFSDQETQY
TRBV29-1 | SVEEPGWNEQF
TRBV29-1 | SVEQGESYEQY
TRBV7-8 | ASSRTSGQETQY
TRBV19 | ASSQDSPIWANVLT
TRBV29-1 | SAMGPRSEQY
TRBV2 | AIRVGAENTGELF
TRBV5-1 | ASSLPGQLNTEAF
TRBV6-5 | ASSYGSSEKLF
TRBV29-1 | SVSGRVSTDTQY
TRBV2 | ASSVVGMDSDTQY
TRBV9 | ASSVGQGNEQF
TRBV6-1 | ASSETFNVFLRGTEAF
TRBV29-1 | SVRDGGNQPQH
TRBV28 | ASSFLREGQETQY
TRBV25-1 | ASRVDWDIQY
TRBV28 | ASILGQETYNEQF
TRBV29-1 | SVPAREAPNEQF
TRBV7-3 | ASSPGTANTEAF